This T cell receptor (beta chain) was captured in a study of T cell changes during pregnancy in multiple sclerosis (dated by TCRdb to between 2018 and 2021). General notes on the study: In women with multiple sclerosis, the researchers looked at how the T cell repertoire shifted as pregnancy progressed.

Libraries were constructed by the immunoSEQ multiplex PCR assay. TCRdb holds this immuneACCESS table with in-frame rearrangements only. Some clones are missing; in checked studies, unresolved V genes explain under half, and the rest has no known cause. The sample has approximately 69,000 clones on record, around nine tenths of them singletons. The leading ten clones occupy roughly 2.1% of the sample. Reading from cysteine to phenylalanine, the CDR3 counts 14 amino acids. Left in the record is the CDR3 DNA by itself, 42 bases read in frame from the first base. CDR1 and CDR2 were assigned from the germline V gene as LGHNA and YSLEER. Compared with germline, V lacks 4 bases and J lacks 5 bases; bases without a gene match: 4. Comments on this clone: Which antigen it targets is not known. The sample holds no much larger clone one base away, and base qualities are not on file.

The TCR comes from a female donor in good health, enrolled as a control in a pregnancy study. The sequences come from peripheral blood, collected in the second trimester of pregnancy. This receptor chain uses TRBV4-3 and TRBJ2-7; 11 of the junction bases match TRBD1. The CDR3 in this case is CASSRDRGSNEQYF. The DNA sequence follows: TGCGCCAGCAGCCGGGACAGGGGGAGTAACGAGCAGTACTTC.